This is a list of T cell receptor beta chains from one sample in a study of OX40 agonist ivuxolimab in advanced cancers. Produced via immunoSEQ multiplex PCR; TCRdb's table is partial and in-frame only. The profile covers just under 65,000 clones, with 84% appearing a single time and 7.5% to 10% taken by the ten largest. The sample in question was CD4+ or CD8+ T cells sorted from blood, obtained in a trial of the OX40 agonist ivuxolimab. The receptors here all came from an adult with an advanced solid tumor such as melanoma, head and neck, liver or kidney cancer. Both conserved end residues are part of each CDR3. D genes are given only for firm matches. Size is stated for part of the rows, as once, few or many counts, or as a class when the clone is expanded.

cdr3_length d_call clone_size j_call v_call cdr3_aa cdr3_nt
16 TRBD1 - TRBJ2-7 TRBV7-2 CASSLRGQRRLYEQYF TGTGCCAGCAGCCTCCGGGGACAGCGGAGGCTCTACGAGCAGTACTTC
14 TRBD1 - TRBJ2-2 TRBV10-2 CASSVQGSGGELFF TGCGCCAGCAGCGTACAGGGGAGTGGCGGGGAGCTGTTTTTT
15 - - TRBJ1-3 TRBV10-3 CAISESGSSGNTIYF TGTGCCATCAGTGAGTCAGGGTCTTCTGGAAACACCATATATTTT
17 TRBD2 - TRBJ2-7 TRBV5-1 CASSLGLAGGSSYEQYF TGCGCCAGCAGCCTAGGACTAGCGGGGGGGAGCTCCTACGAGCAGTACTTC
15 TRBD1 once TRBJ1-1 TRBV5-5 CASRITGALNTEAFF TGTGCCAGCAGGATCACAGGGGCATTGAACACTGAAGCTTTCTTT
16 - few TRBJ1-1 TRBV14 CASSQRRGQGNTEAFF TGTGCCAGCAGCCAAAGACGGGGTCAGGGTAACACTGAAGCTTTCTTT
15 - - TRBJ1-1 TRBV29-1 CSVYDPFRRGTEAFF TGCAGCGTTTACGACCCCTTCCGGAGGGGCACTGAAGCTTTCTTT
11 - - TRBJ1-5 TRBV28 CASGSNQPQHF TGTGCCAGCGGCTCCAATCAGCCCCAGCATTTT
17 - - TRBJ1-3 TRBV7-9 CASSLEGRGRSGNTIYF TGTGCCAGCAGCTTAGAGGGACGGGGCCGCTCTGGAAACACCATATATTTT
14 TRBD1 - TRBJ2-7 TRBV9 CASSQGDHFHEQYF TGTGCCAGCAGCCAGGGGGATCACTTCCACGAGCAGTACTTC
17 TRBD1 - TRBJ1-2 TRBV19 CASRTGQGTLFNYGYTF TGTGCCAGTAGGACAGGACAGGGGACTCTATTTAACTATGGCTACACCTTC
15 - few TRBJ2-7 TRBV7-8 CASSLGPGRSYEQYF TGTGCCAGCAGCTTAGGGCCGGGGAGGTCCTACGAGCAGTACTTC
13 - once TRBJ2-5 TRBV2 CASTKRGKRTQYF TGTGCCAGCACAAAGAGGGGCAAGCGGACCCAGTACTTC
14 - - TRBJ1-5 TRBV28 CASTIAGGSQPQHF TGTGCCAGCACTATAGCGGGGGGCAGTCAGCCCCAGCATTTT
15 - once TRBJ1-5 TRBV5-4 CASSLGGGSNQPQHF TGTGCCAGCAGCTTGGGAGGGGGTAGCAATCAGCCCCAGCATTTT
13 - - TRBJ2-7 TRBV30 CAWSVGRIYEQYF TGTGCCTGGAGTGTAGGACGGATCTACGAGCAGTACTTC
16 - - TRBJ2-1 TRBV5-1 CASSLRSEGLHNEQFF TGCGCCAGCAGCTTAAGGTCGGAGGGTCTACACAATGAGCAGTTCTTC
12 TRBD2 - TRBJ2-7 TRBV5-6 CASSRGLAGGSF TGTGCCAGCAGCAGGGGACTAGCGGGAGGAAGCTTC
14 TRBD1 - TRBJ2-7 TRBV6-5 CASSSSGQSYEQYF TGTGCCAGCAGTTCCTCGGGACAGTCCTACGAGCAGTACTTC
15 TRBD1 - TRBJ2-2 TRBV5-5 CASSWDRAGRRELFF TGTGCCAGCAGCTGGGACAGGGCTGGGCGTAGGGAGCTGTTTTTT
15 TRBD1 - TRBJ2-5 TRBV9 CASSVGAGGVETQYF TGTGCCAGCAGCGTAGGAGCAGGGGGCGTAGAGACCCAGTACTTC
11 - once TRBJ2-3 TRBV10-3 CAISREDTQYF TGTGCCATCAGCCGCGAAGATACGCAGTATTTT
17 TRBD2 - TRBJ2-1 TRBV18 CASSPPSQGGSYNEQFF TGTGCCAGCTCACCACCGTCGCAGGGAGGGTCCTACAATGAGCAGTTCTTC
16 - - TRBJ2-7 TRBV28 CASASPGSSSGYEQYF TGTGCCAGCGCTTCCCCCGGCAGCAGCTCGGGCTACGAGCAGTACTTC
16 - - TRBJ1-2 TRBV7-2 CASSLGGDVRGGGYTF TGTGCCAGCAGCTTAGGGGGTGACGTGAGGGGAGGAGGCTACACCTTC
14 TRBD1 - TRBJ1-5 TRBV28 CASSFRDRDQPQHF TGTGCCAGCAGTTTCCGGGACAGGGACCAGCCCCAGCATTTT
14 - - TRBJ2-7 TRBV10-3 CAISARQTSYEQYF TGTGCCATCAGCGCAAGACAGACCTCCTACGAGCAGTACTTC
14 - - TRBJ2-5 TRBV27 CASSLRTAEETQYF TGTGCCAGCAGTCTAAGGACAGCCGAAGAGACCCAGTACTTC
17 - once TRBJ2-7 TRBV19 CASSIDLLTVGGYEQYF TGTGCCAGTAGTATAGATCTCCTGACAGTGGGTGGCTACGAGCAGTACTTC
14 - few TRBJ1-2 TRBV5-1 CASSLESAAYGYTF TGCGCCAGCAGCTTGGAATCGGCGGCCTATGGCTACACCTTC
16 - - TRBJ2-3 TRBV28 CASSFSGTTSTDTQYF TGTGCCAGCAGTTTCTCCGGGACAACTAGCACAGATACGCAGTATTTT
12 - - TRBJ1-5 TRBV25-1 CASDAGAGPQHF TGTGCCAGCGATGCGGGTGCAGGGCCCCAGCATTTT
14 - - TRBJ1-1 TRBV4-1 CASSHQRLNTEAFF TGCGCCAGCAGCCACCAGAGATTGAACACTGAAGCTTTCTTT
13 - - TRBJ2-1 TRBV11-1 CASSLGGWDEQFF TGTGCCAGCAGCTTAGGCGGTTGGGATGAGCAGTTCTTC
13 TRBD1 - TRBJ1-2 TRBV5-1 CASSWTGKNGYTF TGCGCCAGCAGCTGGACAGGGAAGAATGGCTACACCTTC